These 10 T cell receptor beta chains were sequenced from one sample in a study of T cell responses to AZD1222 COVID-19 vaccine (dated by TCRdb to about 2021). The time point label, read with the paper, signifies: about 28 days (+/-7) after the second vaccine dose. The sample's treatment or condition label is to be understood as: meningococcal conjugate vaccine given as trial control. The library was produced with the immunoSEQ multiplex PCR assay. The source is immuneACCESS, and TCRdb retained only in-frame sequences with V and J called. Part of the clones is not carried over; for the studies checked, unresolved V genes explain less than half of this, and the remainder is unexplained. The sample contains 170,000 or so clones, approximately 92% of them found a single time. Around 0.96% of the sample belongs to the ten largest clones. The sample consisted of peripheral blood, taken 28 days after the second dose of the MenACWY control vaccine. The origin of the receptors is an adult who received the MenACWY meningococcal vaccine as a control.

The chain is built from TRBV6-5 and TRBJ1-1, with D possibly matching TRBD1 (6 bases). The germline gives CDR1 MNHEY, CDR2 SVGAGI. The V end lost 9 bases, the J end lost 11 bases, and 22 bases lay between the germline ends. The CDR3 has 13 amino acids. DNA of the CDR3: TGTGCCAGTTTAGAGGATCCCGGGACATGGGCTTTCTTT. Its protein product is CASLEDPGTWAFF.

The chain employs TRBV5-1 and TRBJ1-6, with D uncertain. CDR1 is SGHRS, CDR2 YFSETQ, per germline. This CDR3 is 16 amino acids long. Between the trimmed V and J ends, which lost 3 bases and 10 bases, there was a span of 20 bases. In DNA, the CDR3 is TGCGCCAGCAGCTCTGGTACCAGCCCATCGGGGTCACCCCTCCACTTT. Encoded protein: CASSSGTSPSGSPLHF.

V gene TRBV28 combines with J gene TRBJ2-5, with unresolved D. CDR1 and CDR2 (germline): MDHEN, SYDVKM. CDR3 size: 13 residues. V was shortened by 1 base and J by 1 base, with 4 bases between the two germline ends. DNA for the CDR3: TGTGCCAGCAGTTTATCCGGCCAAGAGACCCAGTACTTC. The encoded protein is CASSLSGQETQYF.

This rearrangement joins TRBV27 to TRBJ1-5, with D unclear. The V end lost 8 bases, the J end lost 0 bases, and 17 bases lay between the germline ends. Germline CDR1 MNHEY, CDR2 SMNVEV (reference sequence). The CDR3 contains 16 residues. The chain's CDR3 is CASAAGYHLSNQPQHF. CDR3 nucleotides: TGTGCCAGCGCGGCGGGCTATCACCTTAGCAATCAGCCCCAGCATTTT.

This chain uses TRBV7-8 with TRBJ2-3; D ambiguous. CDR1 SGHVS and CDR2 FQNEAQ come from the germline V gene. The CDR3 length is 13 residues. The ends were cut back, 6 bases at V and 2 bases at J, with 9 bases in the middle. The CDR3 spells CASRWQTTDTQYF. The CDR3 DNA sequence: TGTGCCAGCAGGTGGCAGACCACAGATACGCAGTATTTT.

V usage is TRBV7-2 and J usage is TRBJ1-1, with D unresolved. V lost 1 base and J lost 1, with 7 bases in between. This CDR3 region has 14 residues. Germline values: CDR1 SGHTA, CDR2 FQGNSA. This chain's CDR3 is CASSLDMWNTEAFF. The CDR3 DNA follows: TGTGCCAGCAGCTTAGACATGTGGAACACTGAAGCTTTCTTT.

About this clone: Sequence at one end of the junction differs from germline and may be a read error. The chain joins TRBV5-5 to TRBJ2-4; TRBD1 aligns across 8 bases. The CDR3 loop spans 12 amino acids. Germline loops: CDR1 SGHKS, CDR2 YYEKEE (reference sequence). Here the CDR3 reads CASSWTGLSEHF. CDR3 bases: TGTGCCAGCAGCTGGACAGGGTTGAGTGAACACTTC.

V usage is TRBV19 and J usage is TRBJ1-5; TRBD1 matches 8 bases. From germline, CDR1 is LNHDA and CDR2 SQIVND (reference sequence). The junction had 7 bases not matched to a gene; V was cut back by 6 bases and J by 0 bases. There are 16 residues in the CDR3. The CDR3 loop is CASRRDRGYSNQPQHF. The CDR3 DNA follows: TGTGCCAGTAGAAGAGACAGGGGTTATAGCAATCAGCCCCAGCATTTT. The whole variable domain, filled in from reference TRBV19 and TRBJ1-5, reads DGGITQSPKYLFRKEGQNVTLSCEQNLNHDAMYWYRQDPGQGLRLIYYSQIVNDFQKGDIAEGYSVSREKKESFPLTVTSAQKNPTAFYLCASRRDRGYSNQPQHFGDGTRLSIL.

With regard to this clone: The same CDR3 arises from other DNA sequences in this sample as well. The chain has TRBV27 and TRBJ1-2; no firm D call. CDR3 length: 13 amino acids. The V and J ends lost 4 bases and 5 bases respectively, with 11 bases between them. The germline gives CDR1 MNHEY, CDR2 SMNVEV (reference sequence). The CDR3 region is CASSSDRGYGYTF. In DNA, the CDR3 is TGTGCCAGCAGTTCGGACCGGGGATATGGCTACACCTTC.

The chain combines TRBV9 with TRBJ2-3; D may correspond to TRBD1 or TRBD2 (5 bases each). Trimming removed 0 bases at V and 3 bases at J, with 14 bases between. Germline V lookup: CDR1 SGDLS, CDR2 YYNGEE. The CDR3 covers 16 residues. For the CDR3, the DNA is TGTGCCAGCAGCGTAGGGGTAGGGACCGGGACAGATACGCAGTATTTT. Translated: CASSVGVGTGTDTQYF.